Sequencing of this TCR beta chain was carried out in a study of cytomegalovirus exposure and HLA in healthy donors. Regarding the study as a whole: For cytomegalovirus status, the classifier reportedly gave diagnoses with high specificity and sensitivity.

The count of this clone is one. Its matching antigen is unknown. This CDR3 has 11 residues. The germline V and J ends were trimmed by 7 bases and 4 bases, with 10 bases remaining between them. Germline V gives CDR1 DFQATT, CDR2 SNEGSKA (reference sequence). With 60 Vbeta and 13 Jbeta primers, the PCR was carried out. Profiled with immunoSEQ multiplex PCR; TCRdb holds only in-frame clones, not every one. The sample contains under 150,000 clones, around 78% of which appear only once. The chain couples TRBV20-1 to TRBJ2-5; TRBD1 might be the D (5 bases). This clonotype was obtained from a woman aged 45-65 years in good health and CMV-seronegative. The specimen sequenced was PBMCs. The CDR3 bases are TGCAGTGTGTACAGGATAGAGACCCAGTACTTC. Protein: CSVYRIETQYF.